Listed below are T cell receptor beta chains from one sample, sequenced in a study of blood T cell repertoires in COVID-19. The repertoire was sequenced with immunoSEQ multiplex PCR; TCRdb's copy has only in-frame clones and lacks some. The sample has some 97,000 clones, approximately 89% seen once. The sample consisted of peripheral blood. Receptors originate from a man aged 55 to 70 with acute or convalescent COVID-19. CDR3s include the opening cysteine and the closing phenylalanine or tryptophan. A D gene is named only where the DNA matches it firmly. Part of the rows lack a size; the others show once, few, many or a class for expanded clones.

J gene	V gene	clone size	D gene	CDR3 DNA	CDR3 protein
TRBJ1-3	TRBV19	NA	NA	TGTGCCAGTAGTTTCCCAGGGAACACCATATATTTT	CASSFPGNTIYF
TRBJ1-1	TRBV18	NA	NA	TGTGCCAGCTCACCCAGGGCCGCCGAGAACACTGAAGCTTTCTTT	CASSPRAAENTEAFF
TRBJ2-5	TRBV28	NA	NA	TGTGCCAGCAGTTTATTTTTTGGGGGGACGGCGGCCCAGTACTTC	CASSLFFGGTAAQYF
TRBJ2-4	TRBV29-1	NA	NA	TGCAGCGTTTTAGGAGGGGGCACAAACATTCAGTACTTC	CSVLGGGTNIQYF
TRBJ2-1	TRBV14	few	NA	TGTGCCAGCAGCCATATGGAGAGCTCCTACAATGAGCAGTTCTTC	CASSHMESSYNEQFF
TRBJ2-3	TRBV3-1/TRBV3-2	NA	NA	TGTGCCAGCAGCCAAGATCCGACTAACACAGATACGCAGTATTTT	CASSQDPTNTDTQYF
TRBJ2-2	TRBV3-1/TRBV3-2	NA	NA	TGTGCCAGCAGCCAAGACGGGGGAGCGACCGGGGAGCTGTTTTTT	CASSQDGGATGELFF
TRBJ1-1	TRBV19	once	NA	TGTGCCAGTAGCGGTAACACCCCCGGAGCCACTGAAGCTTTCTTT	CASSGNTPGATEAFF
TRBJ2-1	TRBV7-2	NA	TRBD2	TGTGCCAGCAGCTCCGAGGGGACTAGCGGGACCAATGAGCAGTTCTTC	CASSSEGTSGTNEQFF
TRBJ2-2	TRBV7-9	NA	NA	TGTGCCAGCAGCTTAATGGGGGGAATCGGGGAGCTGTTTTTT	CASSLMGGIGELFF
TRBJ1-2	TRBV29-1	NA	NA	TGCAGCGTTGGGGGCGCAGACCCCTATGGCTACACCTTC	CSVGGADPYGYTF
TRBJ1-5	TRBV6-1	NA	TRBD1	TGTGCCAGCAGTGAAGCGTACAGGACAGGGGTTAGTCAGCCCCAGCATTTT	CASSEAYRTGVSQPQHF
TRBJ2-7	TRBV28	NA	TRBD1	TGTGCCAGCAGTTCCAGGGACAGAAGATACGAGCAGTACTTC	CASSSRDRRYEQYF
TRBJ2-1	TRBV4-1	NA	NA	TGCGCCAGCAGCCAACCGACAGAGTCTGCCTACAATGAGCAGTTCTTC	CASSQPTESAYNEQFF
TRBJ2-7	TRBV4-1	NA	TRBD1	TGCGCCAGCAGCCAAGAGTTTACAGGGGGCCTTACCTACGAGCAGTACTTC	CASSQEFTGGLTYEQYF
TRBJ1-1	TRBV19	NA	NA	TGTGCCAGTAGTATGTTACGGTTTGAGACTGAAGCTTTCTTT	CASSMLRFETEAFF
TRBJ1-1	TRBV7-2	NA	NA	TGTGCCAGCAGCTTCCTGGCAGGATTAAACACTGAAGCTTTCTTT	CASSFLAGLNTEAFF
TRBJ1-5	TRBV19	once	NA	TGTGCCAGTAGTAATGAGGACAGTTACAATCAGCCCCAGCATTTT	CASSNEDSYNQPQHF
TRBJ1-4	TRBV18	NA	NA	TGTGCCAGCTCACCGCCCGGGGCAACTAATGAAAAACTGTTTTTT	CASSPPGATNEKLFF
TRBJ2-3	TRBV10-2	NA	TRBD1	TGCGCCACTAAACCGGGACAGGGGCTAGATACGCAGTATTTT	CATKPGQGLDTQYF
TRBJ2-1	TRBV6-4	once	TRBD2	TGTGCCAGCAGTGAATCGGGGGGGCAGCCCTACAATGAGCAGTTCTTC	CASSESGGQPYNEQFF
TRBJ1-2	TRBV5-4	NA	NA	TGTGCCAGCAGCTTGGCAGGAACAAATGGCTACACCTTC	CASSLAGTNGYTF
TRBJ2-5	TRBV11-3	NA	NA	TGTGCCAGCAGCTTAGGTGGGGCGGACCGGTACCAAGAGACCCAGTACTTC	CASSLGGADRYQETQYF
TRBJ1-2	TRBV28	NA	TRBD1	TGTGCCAGCAGTCCACCGGGACAGGGGAAGGGCTACACCTTC	CASSPPGQGKGYTF
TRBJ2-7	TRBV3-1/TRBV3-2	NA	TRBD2	TGTGCCAGCAGCCAAGACTCTCTAGCGGGAGAGAAGGTCGAGCAGTACTTC	CASSQDSLAGEKVEQYF
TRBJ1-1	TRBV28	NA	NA	TGTGCCAGCAGGTCGACCGAATCGGAGGCTTTCTTT	CASRSTESEAFF
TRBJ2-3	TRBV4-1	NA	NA	TGCGCCAGCAGCCAAGACTGGCAGGTTAGCACAGATACGCAGTATTTT	CASSQDWQVSTDTQYF
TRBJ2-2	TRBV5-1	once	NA	TGCGCCAGCAGCTTAATCGCCACAAGAAACACCGGGGAGCTGTTTTTT	CASSLIATRNTGELFF
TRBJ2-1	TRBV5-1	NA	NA	TGCGCCAGCAACCCATCTGGGGCCAGCTACAATGAGCAGTTCTTC	CASNPSGASYNEQFF
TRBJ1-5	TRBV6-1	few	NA	TGTGCCAGCAGTGAAGGGGCAGCCAGCCAGCCCCAGCATTTT	CASSEGAASQPQHF
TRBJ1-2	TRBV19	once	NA	TGTGCCAGCCACATGACAGTTCATGGCTACACCTTC	CASHMTVHGYTF
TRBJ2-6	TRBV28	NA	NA	TGTGCCAGCAGACTTGCACCTGGGGCCAACGTCCTGACTTTC	CASRLAPGANVLTF
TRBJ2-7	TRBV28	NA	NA	TGTGCCAGCAGTTTGATACAGGGCCCTAGAGAGCAGTACTTC	CASSLIQGPREQYF
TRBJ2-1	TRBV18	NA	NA	TGTGCCAGCTCACCACCGAACCGGAATGAGCAGTTCTTC	CASSPPNRNEQFF
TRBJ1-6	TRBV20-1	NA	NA	TGCAGTGCTAGTCAGGGGAGCTCCTATAATTCACCCCTCCACTTT	CSASQGSSYNSPLHF
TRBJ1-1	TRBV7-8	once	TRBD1	TGTGCCAGCAGCGGATCGACAGGGCTATTGAACACTGAAGCTTTCTTT	CASSGSTGLLNTEAFF
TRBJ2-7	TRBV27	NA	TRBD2	TGTGCCAGCAGCCCTCTAGCGGACTCGCGCTACGAGCAGTACTTC	CASSPLADSRYEQYF
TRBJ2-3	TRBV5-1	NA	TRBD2	TGCGCCAGCAGCGCAAGGATAGCGGGAGGGCCGGTAGATACGCAGTATTTT	CASSARIAGGPVDTQYF
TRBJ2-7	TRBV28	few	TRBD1	TGTGCCAGCACCCCAAAGCCCTTGGTGACCGGGACAGGGCCTGACGGGAAGCAGTACTTC	CASTPKPLVTGTGPDGKQYF
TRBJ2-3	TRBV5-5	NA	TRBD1	TGTGCCAGCAGTACAGGACAGGGGGCCACAGATACGCAGTATTTT	CASSTGQGATDTQYF
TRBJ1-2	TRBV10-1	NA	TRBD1	TGCGCCAGCAGTGAGGGTAGGGGGCAAGGGGACTATGGCTACACCTTC	CASSEGRGQGDYGYTF
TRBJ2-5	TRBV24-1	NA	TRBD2	TGTGCCACCAGTGATTTGAGCCTAGCGGGAGAAGAGACCCAGTACTTC	CATSDLSLAGEETQYF
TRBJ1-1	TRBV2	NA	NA	TGTGCCAGCAGTGTCGATAGGGGAATCACTGAAGCTTTCTTT	CASSVDRGITEAFF
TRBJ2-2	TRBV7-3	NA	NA	TGTGCCAGCAGCTTAATTGTGGGGGGAACCGGGGAGCTGTTTTTT	CASSLIVGGTGELFF
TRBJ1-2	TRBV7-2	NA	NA	TGTGCCAGCAGCCCCCAGGGGATCCTCTATGGCTACACCTTC	CASSPQGILYGYTF
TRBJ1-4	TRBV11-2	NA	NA	TGTGCCAGCAGCTTAGATCGACAGGTCCTTACTAATGAAAAACTGTTTTTT	CASSLDRQVLTNEKLFF
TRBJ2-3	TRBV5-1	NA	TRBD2	TGCGCCAGCAGCTTGGGGGGAGCGGGATCCACAGATACGCAGTATTTT	CASSLGGAGSTDTQYF
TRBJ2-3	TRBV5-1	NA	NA	TGCGCCAGCAGCTTAGGAACTACCCAAAGCACAGATACGCAGTATTTT	CASSLGTTQSTDTQYF
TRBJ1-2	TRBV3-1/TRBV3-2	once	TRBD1	TGTGCCAGCAGCCTTCAGACAGGGGGCGCGAAGGGCTACACCTTC	CASSLQTGGAKGYTF
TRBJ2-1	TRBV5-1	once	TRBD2	TGCGCCAGCAGCGGGGAAGGTAGCGGGGCCCGGGCGCAGTTCTTC	CASSGEGSGARAQFF
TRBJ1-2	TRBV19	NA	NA	TGTGCCATGGGGGGGGGCCCCTATGGCTACACCTTC	CAMGGGPYGYTF
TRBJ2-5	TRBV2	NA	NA	TGTGCCAGCAGTGCCGGCAGAGCTAGACAGTTTAAAGAGACCCAGTACTTC	CASSAGRARQFKETQYF
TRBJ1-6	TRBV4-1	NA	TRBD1	TGCGCCAGCAGCCACCCGCAGGGGGGTTATTCACCCCTCCACTTT	CASSHPQGGYSPLHF
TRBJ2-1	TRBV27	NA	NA	TGTGCCAGCAGATCCCCTTACAATGAGCAGTTCTTC	CASRSPYNEQFF
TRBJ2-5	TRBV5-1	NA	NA	TGCGCCAGCAGCGCGCGGGACAGTGGAGAAGAGACCCAGTACTTC	CASSARDSGEETQYF
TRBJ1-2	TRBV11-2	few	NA	TGTGCCAGCAGCTCGCTCGACAGGCCCGGGGGGGGCTACACCTTC	CASSSLDRPGGGYTF
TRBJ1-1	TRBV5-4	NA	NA	TGTGCCAGCAGCTCCAAAACAGGGAAGGGGACTGAAGCTTTCTTT	CASSSKTGKGTEAFF